This T cell receptor (beta chain) comes out of a study of blood T cell repertoires in COVID-19 (dated by TCRdb to 2018 to 2021). Regarding the study in general: The collaborator samples originated in the United States, Italy and Spain and spanned the acute and convalescent phases of COVID-19. The material from the prospective study consisted of cDNA or gDNA derived from T cells, B-cell-depleted T cells, or PBMCs. Deeply sampled blood TCRbeta repertoires from subjects exposed to, actively infected with, or recovered from COVID-19 were included in the dataset. The repertoires were made available in a free public database intended to serve as a resource for research on the immune response to SARS-CoV-2. Samples came from the ongoing ImmuneRACE study (first 160 participants) plus 1,254 subjects from 6 global collaborators. A de-identified subject ID, COVID-19 status, age in years and sex were almost always included in the sample metadata. Where HLA class I and class II types were available, the types were taken from metadata supplied by the sample provider, not from assay-based typing.

The research as a whole found: The quantity of clinical and demographic metadata differed by source and by participant and was supplied without curation.

Concerning this clone itself: Its antigen is not yet known. Base quality data are lacking; no much larger clone is found one base away.

TCRbeta CDR3 regions were amplified from genomic DNA using the immunoSEQ Assay, a bias-controlled multiplex PCR. Concerning the study's data processing: The number of nucleated cells in each sample was estimated from the amplification of reference gene primers within the assay. Sequence reads were collapsed and filtered to measure the absolute abundance of every unique TCRbeta CDR3 rearrangement. For each sample, productive Simpson clonality was calculated as the square root of Simpson's diversity index over productive rearrangements. TCRdb mirrors the immuneACCESS table, restricted to in-frame sequences. Some clones are absent from its copies; in checked studies, under half trace to an unresolved V gene, and the reason for the others is unknown. That table gives V, J and clone size, and the DNA gave D and trimming. The sample table shows about 210,000 clones, and 75% to 90% are seen once. About 4% of the sample is taken by the ten largest.

Participants in the prospective study were enrolled through a virtual design, were aged about 18 to 89 years, and lived in roughly 26 United States geographic areas. In the prospective study, cohorts were assigned on the basis of participant-reported clinical history obtained from a screening survey and a study questionnaire. A participant counted as exposed if, within 2 weeks of entering the study, that participant had been in contact with someone who had a PCR-confirmed or clinician-diagnosed COVID-19 case. Mobile phlebotomists in the prospective study collected whole blood, serum and a nasopharyngeal or oropharyngeal swab from every participant. Prospective study participants could optionally give additional blood draws and questionnaires over an approximately 2-month period. Blood samples from the prospective study were shipped frozen or at room temperature prior to DNA extraction. The sequenced sample was PBMCs or T cells enriched from blood (not recorded which). The source of this sequence is a woman in her 30s who had been exposed to COVID-19.

The nucleotide sequence reads TGTGCCAGCAGTCAGGGGGCAAACACTGAAGCTTTCTTT. Translated, this is CASSQGANTEAFF. In this chain, TRBV7-9 is recombined with TRBJ1-1, with 8 middle bases fitting TRBD1. The CDR3 starts with the cysteine, ends with the phenylalanine, and has 13 residues. Of all the DNA, just the CDR3 is kept, 39 bases in frame from base 1. Trimming accounts for 6 bases at V and 2 bases at J, while the number of junction bases matched to no gene is 2. CDR1 and CDR2 (SEHNR, FQNEAQ) derive from the germline V gene (reference sequence).